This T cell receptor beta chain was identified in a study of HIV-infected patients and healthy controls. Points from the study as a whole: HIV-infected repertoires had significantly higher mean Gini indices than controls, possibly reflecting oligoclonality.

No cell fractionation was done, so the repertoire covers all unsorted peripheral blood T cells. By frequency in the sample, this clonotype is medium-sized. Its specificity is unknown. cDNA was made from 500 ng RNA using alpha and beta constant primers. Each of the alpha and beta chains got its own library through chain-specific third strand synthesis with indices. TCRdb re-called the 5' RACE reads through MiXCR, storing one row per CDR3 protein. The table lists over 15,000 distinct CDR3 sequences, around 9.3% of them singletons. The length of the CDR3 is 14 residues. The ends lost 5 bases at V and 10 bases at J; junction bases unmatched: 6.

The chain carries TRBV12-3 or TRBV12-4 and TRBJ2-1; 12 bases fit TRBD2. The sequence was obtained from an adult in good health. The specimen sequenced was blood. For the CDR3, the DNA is TGTGCCAGCAGTCCCCACGGGACTAGCGGGGAGCAGTTCTTC. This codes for CASSPHGTSGEQFF.